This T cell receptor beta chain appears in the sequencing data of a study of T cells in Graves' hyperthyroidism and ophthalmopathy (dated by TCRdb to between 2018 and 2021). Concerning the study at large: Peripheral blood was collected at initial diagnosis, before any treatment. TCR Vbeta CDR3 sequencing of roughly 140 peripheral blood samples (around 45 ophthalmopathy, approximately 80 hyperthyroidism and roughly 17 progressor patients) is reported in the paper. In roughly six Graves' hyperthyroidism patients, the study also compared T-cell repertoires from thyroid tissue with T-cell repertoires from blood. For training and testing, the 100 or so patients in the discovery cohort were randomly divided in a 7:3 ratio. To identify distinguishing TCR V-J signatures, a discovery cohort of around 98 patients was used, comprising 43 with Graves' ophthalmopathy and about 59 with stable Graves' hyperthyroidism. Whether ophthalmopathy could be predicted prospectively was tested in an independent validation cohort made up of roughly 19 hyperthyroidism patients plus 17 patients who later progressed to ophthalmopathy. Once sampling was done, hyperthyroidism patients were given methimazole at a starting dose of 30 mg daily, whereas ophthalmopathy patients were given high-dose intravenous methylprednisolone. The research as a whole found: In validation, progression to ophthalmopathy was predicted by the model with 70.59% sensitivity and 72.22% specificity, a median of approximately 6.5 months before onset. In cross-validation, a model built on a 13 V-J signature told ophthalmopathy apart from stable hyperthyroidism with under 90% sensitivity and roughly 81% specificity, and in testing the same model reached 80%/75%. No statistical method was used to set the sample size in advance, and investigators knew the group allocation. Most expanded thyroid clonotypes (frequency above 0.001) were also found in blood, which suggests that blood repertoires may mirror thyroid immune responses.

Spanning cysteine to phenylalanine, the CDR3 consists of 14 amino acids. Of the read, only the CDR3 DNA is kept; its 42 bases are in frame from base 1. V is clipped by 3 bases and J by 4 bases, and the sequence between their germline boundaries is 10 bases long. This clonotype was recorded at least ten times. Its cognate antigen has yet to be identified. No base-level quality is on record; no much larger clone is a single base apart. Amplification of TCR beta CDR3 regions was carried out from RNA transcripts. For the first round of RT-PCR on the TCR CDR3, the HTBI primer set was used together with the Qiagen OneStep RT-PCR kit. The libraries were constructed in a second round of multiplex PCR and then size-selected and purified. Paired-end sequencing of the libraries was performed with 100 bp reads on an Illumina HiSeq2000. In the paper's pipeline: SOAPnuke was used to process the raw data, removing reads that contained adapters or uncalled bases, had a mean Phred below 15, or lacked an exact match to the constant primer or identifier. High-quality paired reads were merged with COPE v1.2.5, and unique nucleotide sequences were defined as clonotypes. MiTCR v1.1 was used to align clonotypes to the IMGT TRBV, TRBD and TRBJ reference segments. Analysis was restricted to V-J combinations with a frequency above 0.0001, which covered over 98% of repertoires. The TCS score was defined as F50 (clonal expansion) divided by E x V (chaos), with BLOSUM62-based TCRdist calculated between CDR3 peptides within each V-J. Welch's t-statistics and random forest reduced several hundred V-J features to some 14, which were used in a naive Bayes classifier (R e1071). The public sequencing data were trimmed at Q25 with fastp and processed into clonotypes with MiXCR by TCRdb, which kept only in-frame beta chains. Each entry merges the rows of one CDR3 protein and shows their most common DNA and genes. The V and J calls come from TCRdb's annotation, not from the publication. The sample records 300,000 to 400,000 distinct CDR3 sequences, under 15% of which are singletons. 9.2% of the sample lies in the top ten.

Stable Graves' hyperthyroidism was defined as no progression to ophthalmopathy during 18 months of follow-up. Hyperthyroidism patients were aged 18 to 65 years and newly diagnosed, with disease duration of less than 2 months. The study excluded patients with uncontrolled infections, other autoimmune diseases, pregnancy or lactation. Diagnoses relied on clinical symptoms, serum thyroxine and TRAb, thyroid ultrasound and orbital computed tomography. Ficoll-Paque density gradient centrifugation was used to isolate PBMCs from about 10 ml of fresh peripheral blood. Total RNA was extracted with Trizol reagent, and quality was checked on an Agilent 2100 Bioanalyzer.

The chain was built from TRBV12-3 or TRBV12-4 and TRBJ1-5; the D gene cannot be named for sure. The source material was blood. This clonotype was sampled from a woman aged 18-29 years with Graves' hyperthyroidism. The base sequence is TGTGCCAGCAGTTTTTTGGCGGGGAATCAGCCCCAGCATTTT. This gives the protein CASSFLAGNQPQHF.